This record covers a single TCR beta chain. The antigen this receptor binds is unknown. A much larger clone differs by one base, so this may be a read error. TCR beta CDR3 regions were amplified from RNA transcripts for repertoire sequencing. HTBI primers and the Qiagen OneStep RT-PCR kit were used in a first-round RT-PCR, which was followed by a second-round multiplex PCR, size selection and purification. Libraries were sequenced on an Illumina HiSeq2000 using paired-end 100 bp reads. For the original study's pipeline: SOAPnuke was used for read processing, and reads with adapters, uncalled bases, a mean Phred below 15, or no exact constant-primer or identifier match were discarded. High-quality paired reads were merged with COPE v1.2.5. Each unique nucleotide sequence was treated as a clonotype, and MiTCR v1.1 was used to align the clonotypes to the IMGT TRB V, D and J references. The analysis was limited to V-J combinations with a frequency above 0.0001, which together covered 99.2% of the repertoires. A TCR clonal expansion and chaos score per V-J combination was defined as the ratio of F50 clonal expansion to chaos observed in the TCRdist matrix. Features were reduced by Welch's t-statistics and random forest to some 13 V-J combinations, which fed a naive Bayes classifier. Thyroid-blood repertoire similarity was quantified with the Morisita-Horn index. The public reads were reanalyzed by TCRdb: fastp trimming at Q25, MiXCR alignment, in-frame beta chains only. Rows with a matching CDR3 protein are joined into one entry that keeps the most common DNA and genes. These V and J calls are TCRdb output, not the study's own analysis. The sample includes about 390,000 distinct CDR3 sequences, with about 17% observed a single time. Of the sample, 2% to 3% is held by the ten largest clones.

This entry belongs to a study of Graves' ophthalmopathy and Graves' hyperthyroidism listed by TCRdb under 2018. With regard to the full study: Peripheral blood was collected at initial diagnosis, before any treatment. TCR beta repertoire signatures were used to distinguish Graves' ophthalmopathy from Graves' hyperthyroidism and to predict progression to ophthalmopathy. In total, approximately 140 blood samples were TCR-sequenced: approximately 40 ophthalmopathy, some 72 hyperthyroidism and roughly 17 hyperthyroidism-to-ophthalmopathy patients. To explore V-J signatures that distinguish ophthalmopathy from hyperthyroidism, a discovery set of under 110 patients was enrolled, made up of 40 to 45 with ophthalmopathy and 55 to 65 with stable hyperthyroidism. An independent validation cohort was composed of some 18 hyperthyroidism patients and around 15 patients who later progressed from hyperthyroidism to ophthalmopathy. In more than five hyperthyroidism patients, the T-cell repertoires found in thyroid tissue were compared with those found in blood. Once sampling was done, hyperthyroidism patients were given methimazole at a starting dose of 30 mg daily, while ophthalmopathy patients were given high-dose intravenous methylprednisolone.

In the germline V gene (reference sequence), CDR1 corresponds to DFQATT and CDR2 to SNEGSKA. The CDR3, from cysteine to phenylalanine, totals 15 residues. The sequence is cut down to CDR3 DNA, 45 bases in frame from base 1. Stable hyperthyroidism was defined as no progression to ophthalmopathy within 18 months of follow-up. Hyperthyroidism patients were newly diagnosed, with disease duration under 2 months, and aged 18 to 65 years. Patients with other autoimmune diseases, uncontrolled infections, pregnancy or lactation were excluded. Clinical symptoms, serum thyroxine, TRAb, thyroid ultrasound and orbital computed tomography formed the basis of the diagnosis. Ficoll-Paque density gradient centrifugation was used to isolate PBMCs from 8 to 10 ml of fresh peripheral blood. Trizol reagent was used to extract the total RNA, and its quality was then checked on an Agilent 2100 Bioanalyzer. Results the study describes overall, beyond this receptor: No statistical method was used to set the sample size in advance, and the investigators knew which group each participant was assigned to. In validation, the model predicted ophthalmopathy progression with over 60% sensitivity and about 73% specificity; some 13 predicted patients were CT-confirmed with GO in a median of about 6.1 months. Ophthalmopathy was separated from stable hyperthyroidism by the 13-signature model with roughly 88% sensitivity and about 83% specificity in cross-validation and with 80%/75% in the test set. Among expanded thyroid clonotypes with frequency above 0.001, most also showed up in blood, which suggests that blood repertoires may reflect the thyroid immune response.

This TCR derives from an adult woman with stable Graves' hyperthyroidism. This receptor chain uses TRBV20-1 and TRBJ2-5; TRBD2 matches 8 bases in the middle. The sequencing sample was made of peripheral blood. The sequenced DNA: TGCAGTGCTAGTGAGGGACTAGACCGTGGAGAGAGCCAGTACTTC. Its protein product is CSASEGLDRGESQYF.